This T cell receptor beta chain was profiled in a study of radiotherapy plus CTLA-4 blockade in lung cancer. Points from the study as a whole: There was expansion of tumor-derived TCR clones in blood after radiotherapy plus ipilimumab.

The assay was immunoSEQ multiplex PCR, and TCRdb's table has in-frame clones only and misses some. The sample holds tens of thousands of clones; around 86% are singletons and the top ten take 40% to 45%. On this clone: Its antigen remains unidentified.

This receptor was identified in a human donor with non-small cell lung cancer that progressed on radiotherapy plus ipilimumab. The input for sequencing was peripheral blood, taken from a patient treated with radiotherapy plus ipilimumab.

CDR3 coding DNA: TGTGCCAGCAGCCCTAGCGGGAGATACACAGATACGCAGTATTTT. Amino acids: CASSPSGRYTDTQYF. The chain links TRBV4-2 to TRBJ2-3; 10 nucleotides agree with TRBD2. Germline CDR1 LGHNA, CDR2 YNFKEQ. CDR3 size: 15 residues. The ends lost 4 bases at V and 2 bases at J; junction bases unmatched: 3.